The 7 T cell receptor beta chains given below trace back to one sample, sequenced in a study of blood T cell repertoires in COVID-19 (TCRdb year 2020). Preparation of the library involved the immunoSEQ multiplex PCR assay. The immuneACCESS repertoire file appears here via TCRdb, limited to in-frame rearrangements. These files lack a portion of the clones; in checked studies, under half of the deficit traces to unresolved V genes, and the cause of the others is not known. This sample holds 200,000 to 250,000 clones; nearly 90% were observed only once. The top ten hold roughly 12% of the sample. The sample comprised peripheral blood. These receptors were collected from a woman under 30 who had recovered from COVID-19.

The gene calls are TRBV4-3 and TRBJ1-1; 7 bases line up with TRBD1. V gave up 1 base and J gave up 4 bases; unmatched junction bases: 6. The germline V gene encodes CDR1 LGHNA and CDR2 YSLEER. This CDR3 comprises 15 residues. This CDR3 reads CASSQAKGQSTEAFF. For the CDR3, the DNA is TGCGCCAGCAGCCAAGCGAAGGGACAGAGCACTGAAGCTTTCTTT.

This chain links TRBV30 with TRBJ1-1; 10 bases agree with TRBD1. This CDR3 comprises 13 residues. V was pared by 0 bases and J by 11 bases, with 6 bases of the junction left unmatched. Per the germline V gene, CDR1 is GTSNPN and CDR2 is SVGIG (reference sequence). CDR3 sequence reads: CAWSVGTGVEAFF. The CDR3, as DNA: TGTGCCTGGAGTGTAGGGACAGGGGTTGAGGCTTTCTTT.

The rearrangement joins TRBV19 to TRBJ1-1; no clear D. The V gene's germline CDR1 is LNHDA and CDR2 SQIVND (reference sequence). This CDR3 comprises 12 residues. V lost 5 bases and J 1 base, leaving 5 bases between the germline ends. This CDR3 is CASSRWNTEAFF. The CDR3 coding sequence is TGTGCCAGTAGTCGGTGGAACACTGAAGCTTTCTTT.

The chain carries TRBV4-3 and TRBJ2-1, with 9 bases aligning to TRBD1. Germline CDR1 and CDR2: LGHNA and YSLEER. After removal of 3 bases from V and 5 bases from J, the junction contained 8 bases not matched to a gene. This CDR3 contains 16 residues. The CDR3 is CASSHPGQGLDNEQFF. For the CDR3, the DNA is TGCGCCAGCAGCCACCCTGGACAGGGGCTAGACAATGAGCAGTTCTTC.

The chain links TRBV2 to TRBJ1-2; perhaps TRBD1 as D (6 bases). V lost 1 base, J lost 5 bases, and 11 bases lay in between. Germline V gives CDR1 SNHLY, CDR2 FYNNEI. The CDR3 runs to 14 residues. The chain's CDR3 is CASSEVGGPYGYTF. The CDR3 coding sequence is TGTGCCAGCAGTGAAGTGGGGGGGCCTTATGGCTACACCTTC.

The CDR3 sequence is CASSEQGAWDEQYF. In DNA, the CDR3 is TGCGCCAGCAGCGAACAGGGGGCATGGGACGAGCAGTACTTC. The rearrangement links TRBV5-1 to TRBJ2-7; 9 bases align to TRBD1. With 4 bases clipped from V and 5 bases from J, the junction kept 7 bases outside the gene matches. The CDR3 has 14 residues. Per the germline V gene, CDR1 is SGHRS and CDR2 is YFSETQ. The entire variable domain, with the rest obtained from reference TRBV5-1 and TRBJ2-7, is as follows: KAGVTQTPRYLIKTRGQQVTLSCSPISGHRSVSWYQQTPGQGLQFLFEYFSETQRNKGNFPGRFSGRQFSNSRSEMNVSTLELGDSALYLCASSEQGAWDEQYFGPGTRLTVT.

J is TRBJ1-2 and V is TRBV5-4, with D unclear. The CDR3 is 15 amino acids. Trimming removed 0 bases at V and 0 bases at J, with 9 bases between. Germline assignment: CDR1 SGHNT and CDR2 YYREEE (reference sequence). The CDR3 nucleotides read TGTGCCAGCAGCTTGGCACAAGTTACTAACTATGGCTACACCTTC. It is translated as CASSLAQVTNYGYTF.